This TCR beta chain was identified during a study of blood T cells in healthy people across ages. Then a second PCR, running about 6 to 11 cycles, was carried out with a sample-barcoded 5' primer and a J-beta primer mix. TCRdb processed the 5' RACE reads anew with MiXCR; each CDR3 protein has one entry. The table lists some 1.5 million distinct CDR3 sequences, around 40% of them singletons. This receptor was identified in a woman between 18 and 29 years old in good health. The sample comprised blood.

CDR3 amino acids: CSVEFTAYGYTF. The CDR3 nucleotides are TGCAGCGTTGAATTTACAGCCTATGGCTACACCTTC. This chain joins TRBV29-1 and TRBJ1-2; D call uncertain. Trimming stripped 2 bases from V and 4 bases from J, with 8 bases between. The length of the CDR3 is 12 residues. The germline V gene encodes CDR1 SQVTM and CDR2 ANQGSEA.